This entry describes one TCR beta chain. This clonotype was picked up a small number of times. No cognate antigen has been identified for it. Per-nucleotide qualities are absent, and no much larger clonotype sits a single base away. Sequencing was carried out with an Illumina HiSeq 1500. TCRdb passed the public sequencing reads through fastp at Q25 and MiXCR, retaining productive beta sequences. Each CDR3 protein gets just one entry, which takes the most common genes and DNA from the rows behind it. The table for this sample lists a few hundred thousand distinct CDR3 sequences; over 15% of them were counted only once. The ten biggest clones cover around half of the sample. This sample was taken from a study of T cell repertoires in cytomegalovirus infection (dated 2019 in TCRdb). About the full investigation: Donor HLA type was relevant to the analysis, as public TCR beta signatures indicated carriage of CMV infection together with the matching HLA type.

The germline V gene gives CDR1 as SNHLY and CDR2 as FYNNEI. Including the terminal cysteine and phenylalanine, the CDR3 comprises 17 residues. CDR3 DNA is the only sequence kept; it has 51 bases, read in frame from the first base. Clipping removes 6 bases from V and 0 bases from J, with 12 as the unmatched junction base count. The research as a whole found: Carriers of CMV infection plus the relevant HLA type were discriminated by the cumulative frequency of public TCR beta family members in the study cohort and in an independent roughly 400-donor cohort. The ex vivo response was dominated by HLA-C-restricted CMV-specific TCR beta clonotypes, which also provided the single most frequent clonotype in two of eight donors.

Material for sequencing was CD8+ T cells from PBMCs. This sequence was found in a human donor in good health (CMV status not recorded). Some clones in this sample may be carry-over from other donors' samples. Rearrangement joined TRBV2 to TRBJ1-1, with TRBD1 identical over 8 junction bases. The DNA sequence follows: TGTGCCAGCAGCATCGGACCGACAGGGGAGATGAACACTGAAGCTTTCTTT. It translates as CASSIGPTGEMNTEAFF. This CDR3, with the reference TRBV2 and TRBJ1-1 proteins standing in past its ends, gives the full variable domain EPEVTQTPSHQVTQMGQEVILRCVPISNHLYFYWYRQILGQKVEFLVSFYNNEISEKSEIFDDQFSVERPDGSNFTLKIRSTKLEDSAMYFCASSIGPTGEMNTEAFFGQGTRLTVV.